This T cell receptor (beta chain) is from a study of blood T cell repertoires in COVID-19. Study details: T cells, B-cell-depleted T cells, or PBMCs provided the cDNA or gDNA that served as material.

TCRdb's copy holds only in-frame clones and misses some; the assay was immunoSEQ multiplex PCR. This sample has 200,000 to 250,000 clones, with around 90% found just once. CDR3 length: 15 residues. Germline CDR1 is LNHDA and CDR2 is SQIVND (reference sequence). V shed 3 bases and J 4 bases; nucleotides not matched to a gene: 6. While infection was still active, Seattle patients were enrolled and then followed longitudinally. This TCR came from a man in his sixties with COVID-19, enrolled during active disease. The V gene is TRBV19, the J gene TRBJ1-2, with TRBD1 matching 9 bases. The sequencing sample was made of peripheral blood. CDR3 region: CASSMSTGGSYGYTF. The CDR3 DNA reads as TGTGCCAGTAGTATGTCAACAGGGGGCTCCTATGGCTACACCTTC.